This T cell receptor beta chain was retrieved from a study of blood T cell repertoires in COVID-19. Produced via immunoSEQ multiplex PCR; TCRdb's table is partial and in-frame only. This repertoire shows a few hundred thousand clones, 80% to 90% found once; its top ten account for less than 11%. This sequence originates from an elderly woman with acute or convalescent COVID-19. The sample was peripheral blood.

Written as DNA, the CDR3 is TGTGCCTGCGTCGGGGGGACTGGAAACACCATATATTTT. Translated: CACVGGTGNTIYF. The genes are TRBV30 and TRBJ1-3; a possible D gene is TRBD1 (5 bases). V was shortened by 6 bases and J by 2 bases, with 11 bases between the two germline ends. Germline V gene lookup returns CDR1 GTSNPN and CDR2 SVGIG (reference sequence). The CDR3 extends over 13 amino acids.